A selection of T cell receptor beta chains follows, all from one sample in a study of cytomegalovirus exposure and HLA in healthy donors. Measured with immunoSEQ multiplex PCR; TCRdb has only the in-frame clones, and not every one. The sample lists around 100,000 clones; around 80% were seen once. The sequenced material came from PBMCs. The receptors were sampled from a woman in her thirties or forties in good health and CMV-seronegative. Both conserved end residues are part of each CDR3. A D gene is named only where the DNA matches it firmly.

TRBV5-5	TRBJ1-1	.	15	CASSLAGNQNTEAFF
TRBV19	TRBJ1-5	TRBD1	16	CASSIWQGAGNQPQHF
TRBV7-9	TRBJ2-7	.	12	CSSSLGEYEQYF
TRBV27	TRBJ2-6	.	18	CASSIYRTAFSGANVLTF
TRBV4-1	TRBJ2-1	.	16	CASSQDEGLSYNEQFF
TRBV6-5	TRBJ1-4	.	14	CASRGGRVGEKLFF
TRBV18	TRBJ1-4	.	15	CASSPPGTPNEKLFF
TRBV5-1	TRBJ1-1	TRBD1	15	CASSLWGQGATEAFF
TRBV15	TRBJ1-1	.	14	CATSRDGAGTEAFF
TRBV6-1	TRBJ1-2	TRBD1	14	CASSPTGGNYGYTF
TRBV2	TRBJ1-5	TRBD1	15	CASSLDRGGEQPQHF
TRBV27	TRBJ2-1	TRBD2	16	CASSYLGTGGGNEQFF
TRBV27	TRBJ2-1	TRBD2	15	CASSFRTSGREEQFF
TRBV4-3	TRBJ2-1	TRBD1	17	CASSQDLGQLRYNEQFF
TRBV7-2	TRBJ2-5	.	15	CASSLGGLRQETQYF
TRBV7-2	TRBJ2-7	.	16	CASSLFSAGTSYEQYF
TRBV5-4	TRBJ2-1	.	16	CASSPQAVSSYNEQFF
TRBV27	TRBJ1-1	.	15	CASSFSDRRNTEAFF
TRBV28	TRBJ1-5	.	12	CASRNRSPPQHF
TRBV7-2	TRBJ1-4	.	15	CASSPNRATNEKLFF